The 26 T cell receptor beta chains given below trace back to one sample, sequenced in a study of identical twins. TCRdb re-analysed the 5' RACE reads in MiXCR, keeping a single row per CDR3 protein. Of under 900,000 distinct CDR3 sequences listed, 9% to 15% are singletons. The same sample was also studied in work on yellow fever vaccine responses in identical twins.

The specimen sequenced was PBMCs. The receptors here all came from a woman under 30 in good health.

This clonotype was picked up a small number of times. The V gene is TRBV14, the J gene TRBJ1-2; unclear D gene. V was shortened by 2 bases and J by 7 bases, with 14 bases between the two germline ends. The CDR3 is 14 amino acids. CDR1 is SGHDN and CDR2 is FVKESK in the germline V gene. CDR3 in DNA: TGTGCCAGCAGCCAATTGGACCTTGGCGGTGGCTACACCTTC. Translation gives CASSQLDLGGGYTF.

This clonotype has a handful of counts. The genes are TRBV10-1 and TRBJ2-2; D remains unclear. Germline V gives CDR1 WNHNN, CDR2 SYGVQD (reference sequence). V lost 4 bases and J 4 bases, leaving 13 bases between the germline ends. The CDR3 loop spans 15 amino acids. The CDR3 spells CASSASLMGTGELFF. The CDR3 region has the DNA TGCGCCAGCAGTGCCAGCCTGATGGGCACCGGGGAGCTGTTTTTT.

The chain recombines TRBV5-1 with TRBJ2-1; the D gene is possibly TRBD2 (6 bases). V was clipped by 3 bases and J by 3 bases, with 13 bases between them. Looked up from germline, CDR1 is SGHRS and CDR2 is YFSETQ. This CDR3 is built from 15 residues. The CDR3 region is CASSSKGLDYNEQFF. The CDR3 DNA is TGCGCCAGCAGCTCCAAGGGACTGGACTACAATGAGCAGTTCTTC.

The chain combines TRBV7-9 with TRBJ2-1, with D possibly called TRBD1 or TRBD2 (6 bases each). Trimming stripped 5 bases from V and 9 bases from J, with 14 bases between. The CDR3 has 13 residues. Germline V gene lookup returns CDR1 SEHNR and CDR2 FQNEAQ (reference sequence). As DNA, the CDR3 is TGTGCCAGCAGCGCCGTAGGGGGAGGTGAGCAGTTCTTC. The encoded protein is CASSAVGGGEQFF.

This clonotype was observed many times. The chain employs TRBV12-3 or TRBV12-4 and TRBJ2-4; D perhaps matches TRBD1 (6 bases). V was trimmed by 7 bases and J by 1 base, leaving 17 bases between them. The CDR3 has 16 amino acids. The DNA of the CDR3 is TGTGCCAGCAATACCAACAGGGACGAGGCCAAAAACATTCAGTACTTC. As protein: CASNTNRDEAKNIQYF.

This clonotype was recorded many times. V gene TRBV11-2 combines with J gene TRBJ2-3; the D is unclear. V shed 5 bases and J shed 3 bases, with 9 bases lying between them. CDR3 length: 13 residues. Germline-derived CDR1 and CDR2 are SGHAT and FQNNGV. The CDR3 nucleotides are TGTGCCAGCAGCGATAGGCCAACAGATACGCAGTATTTT. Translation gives CASSDRPTDTQYF.

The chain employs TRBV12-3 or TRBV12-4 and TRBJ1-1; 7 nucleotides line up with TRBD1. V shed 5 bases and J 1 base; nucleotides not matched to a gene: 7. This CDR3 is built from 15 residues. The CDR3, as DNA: TGTGCCAGCAGTCTTATCACAGGGGCGAACACTGAAGCTTTCTTT. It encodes CASSLITGANTEAFF.

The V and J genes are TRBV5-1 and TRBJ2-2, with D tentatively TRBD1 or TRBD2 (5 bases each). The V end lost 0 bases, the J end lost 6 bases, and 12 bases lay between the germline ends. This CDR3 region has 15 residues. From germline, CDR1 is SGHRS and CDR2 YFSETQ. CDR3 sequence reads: CASSLAGPYPGELFF. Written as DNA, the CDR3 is TGCGCCAGCAGCTTGGCGGGGCCCTACCCCGGGGAGCTGTTTTTT.

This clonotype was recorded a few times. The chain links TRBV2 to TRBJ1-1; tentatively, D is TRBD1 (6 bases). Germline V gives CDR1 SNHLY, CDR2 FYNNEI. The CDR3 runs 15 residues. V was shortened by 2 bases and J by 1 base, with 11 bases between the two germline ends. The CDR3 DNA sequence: TGTGCCAGCAGTGAATATCGGGGGCCGAACACTGAAGCTTTCTTT. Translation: CASSEYRGPNTEAFF.

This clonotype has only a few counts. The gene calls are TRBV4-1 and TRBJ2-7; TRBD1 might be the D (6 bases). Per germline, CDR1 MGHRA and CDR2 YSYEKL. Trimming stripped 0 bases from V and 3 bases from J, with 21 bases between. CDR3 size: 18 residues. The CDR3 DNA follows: TGCGCCAGCAGCCAAGATCGGACGAGGGGGAAACCAGGCTACGAGCAGTACTTC. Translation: CASSQDRTRGKPGYEQYF.

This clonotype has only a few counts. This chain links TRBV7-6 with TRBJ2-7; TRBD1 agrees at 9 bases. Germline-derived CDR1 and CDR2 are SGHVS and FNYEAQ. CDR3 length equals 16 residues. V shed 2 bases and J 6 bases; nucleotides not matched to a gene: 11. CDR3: CASSLRTGDRAGEQYF. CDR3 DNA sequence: TGTGCCAGCAGCTTAAGGACGGGGGACAGGGCGGGCGAGCAGTACTTC.

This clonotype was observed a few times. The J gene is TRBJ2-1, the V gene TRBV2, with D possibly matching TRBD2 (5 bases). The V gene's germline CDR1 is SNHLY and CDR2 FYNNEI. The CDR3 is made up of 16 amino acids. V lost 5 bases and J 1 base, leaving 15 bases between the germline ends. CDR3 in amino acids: CASSPIKAESYNEQFF. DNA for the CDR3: TGTGCCAGCAGTCCTATAAAAGCGGAGTCCTACAATGAGCAGTTCTTC.

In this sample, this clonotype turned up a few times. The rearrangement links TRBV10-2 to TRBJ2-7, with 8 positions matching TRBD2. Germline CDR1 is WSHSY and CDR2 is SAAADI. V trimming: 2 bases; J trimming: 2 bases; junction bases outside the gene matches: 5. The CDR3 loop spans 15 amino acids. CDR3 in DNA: TGCGCCAGCAGTGAGGGACTAGCTTTGCCCTACGAGCAGTACGTC. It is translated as CASSEGLALPYEQYV.

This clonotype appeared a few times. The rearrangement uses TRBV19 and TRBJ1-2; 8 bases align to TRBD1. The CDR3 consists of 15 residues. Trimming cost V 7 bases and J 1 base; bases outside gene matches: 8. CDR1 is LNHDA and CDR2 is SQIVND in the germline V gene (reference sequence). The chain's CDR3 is CASTPTGVGNYGYTF. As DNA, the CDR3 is TGTGCCAGTACCCCGACAGGGGTTGGTAACTATGGCTACACCTTC.

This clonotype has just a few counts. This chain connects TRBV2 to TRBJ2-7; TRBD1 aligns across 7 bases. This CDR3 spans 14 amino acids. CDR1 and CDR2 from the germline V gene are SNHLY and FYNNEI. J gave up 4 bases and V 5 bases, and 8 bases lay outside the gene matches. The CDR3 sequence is CASSSGTDPYEQYV. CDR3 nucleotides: TGTGCCAGCAGTTCCGGGACAGACCCATACGAGCAGTACGTC.

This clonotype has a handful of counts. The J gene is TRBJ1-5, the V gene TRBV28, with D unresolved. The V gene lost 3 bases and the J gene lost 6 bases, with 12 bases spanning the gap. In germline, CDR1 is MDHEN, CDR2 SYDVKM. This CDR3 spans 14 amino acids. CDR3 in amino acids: CASSLNTGGQPQHF. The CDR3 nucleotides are TGTGCCAGCAGTTTGAATACGGGAGGTCAGCCCCAGCATTTT.

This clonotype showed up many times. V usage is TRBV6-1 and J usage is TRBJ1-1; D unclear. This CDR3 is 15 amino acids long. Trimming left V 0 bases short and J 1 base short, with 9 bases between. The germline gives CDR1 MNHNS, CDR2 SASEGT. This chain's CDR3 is CASSEAPVPNTEAFF. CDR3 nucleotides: TGTGCCAGCAGTGAAGCGCCGGTCCCGAACACTGAAGCTTTCTTT.

This CDR3 is CASSESGTSKSFSTDTQYF. DNA of the CDR3: TGTGCCAGCAGCGAATCCGGGACTAGCAAATCGTTTAGCACAGATACGCAGTATTTT. The chain links TRBV9 to TRBJ2-3; 9 positions match TRBD2. This CDR3 region has 19 residues. The germline V gene encodes CDR1 SGDLS and CDR2 YYNGEE. With V trimmed by 3 bases and J by 0 bases, 14 bases remained unmatched.

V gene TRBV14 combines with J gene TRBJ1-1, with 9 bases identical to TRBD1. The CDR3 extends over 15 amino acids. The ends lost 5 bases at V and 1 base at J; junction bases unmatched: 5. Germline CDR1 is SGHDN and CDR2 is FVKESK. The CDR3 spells CASSFGQGKNTEAFF. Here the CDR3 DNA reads TGTGCCAGCAGCTTCGGACAGGGGAAGAACACTGAAGCTTTCTTT. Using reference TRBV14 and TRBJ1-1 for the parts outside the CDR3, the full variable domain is EAGVTQFPSHSVIEKGQTVTLRCDPISGHDNLYWYRRVMGKEIKFLLHFVKESKQDESGMPNNRFLAERTGGTYSTLKVQPAELEDSGVYFCASSFGQGKNTEAFFGQGTRLTVV.

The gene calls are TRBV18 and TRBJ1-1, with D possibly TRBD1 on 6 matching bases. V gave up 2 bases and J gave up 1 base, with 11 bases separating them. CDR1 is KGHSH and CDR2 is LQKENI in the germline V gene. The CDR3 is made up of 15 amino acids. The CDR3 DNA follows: TGTGCCAGCTCACCATCGTCACAGGGGAACACTGAAGCTTTCTTT. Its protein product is CASSPSSQGNTEAFF.

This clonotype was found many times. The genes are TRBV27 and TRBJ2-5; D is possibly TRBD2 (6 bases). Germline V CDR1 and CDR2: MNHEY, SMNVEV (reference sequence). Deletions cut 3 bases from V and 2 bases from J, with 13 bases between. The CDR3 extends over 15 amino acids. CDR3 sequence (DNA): TGTGCCAGCAGTTTCGTGGCGGGGCCACAAGAGACCCAGTACTTC. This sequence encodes CASSFVAGPQETQYF.

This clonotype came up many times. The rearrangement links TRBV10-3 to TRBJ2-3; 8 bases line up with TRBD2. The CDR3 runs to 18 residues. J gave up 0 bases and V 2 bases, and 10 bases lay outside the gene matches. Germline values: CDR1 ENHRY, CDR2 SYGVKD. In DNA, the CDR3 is TGTGCCATCAGTGAGGGCGCGGGAGGCTTCGTTAGCACAGATACGCAGTATTTT. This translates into CAISEGAGGFVSTDTQYF.

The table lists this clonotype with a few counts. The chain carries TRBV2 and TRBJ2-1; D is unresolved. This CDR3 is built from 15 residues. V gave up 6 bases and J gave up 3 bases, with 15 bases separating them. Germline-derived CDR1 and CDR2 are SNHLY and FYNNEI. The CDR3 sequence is CASSPSLGIYNEQFF. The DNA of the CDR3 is TGTGCCAGCAGCCCATCCTTGGGGATCTACAATGAGCAGTTCTTC.

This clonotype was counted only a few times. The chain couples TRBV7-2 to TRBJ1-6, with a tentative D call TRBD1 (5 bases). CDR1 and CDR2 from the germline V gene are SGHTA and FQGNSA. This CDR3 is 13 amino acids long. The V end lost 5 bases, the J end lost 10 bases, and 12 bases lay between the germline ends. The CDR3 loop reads CASSPERGSPLHF. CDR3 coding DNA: TGTGCCAGCAGCCCTGAACGGGGCTCACCCCTCCACTTT.

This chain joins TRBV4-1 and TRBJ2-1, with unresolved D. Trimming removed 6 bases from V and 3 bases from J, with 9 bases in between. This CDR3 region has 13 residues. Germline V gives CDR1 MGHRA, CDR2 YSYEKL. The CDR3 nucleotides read TGCGCCAGCAGTACCGGCCGCTACAATGAGCAGTTCTTC. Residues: CASSTGRYNEQFF.

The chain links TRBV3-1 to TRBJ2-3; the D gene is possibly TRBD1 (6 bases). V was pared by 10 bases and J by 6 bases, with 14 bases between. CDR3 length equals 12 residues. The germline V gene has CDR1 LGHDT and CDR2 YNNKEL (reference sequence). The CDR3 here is CATEGGSDTQYF. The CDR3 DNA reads TGTGCCACCGAAGGGGGTTCCGATACGCAGTATTTT.